The 27 T cell receptor beta chains below come from one sample, sequenced in a study of control samples from healthy donors and cancer patients. Data came from immunoSEQ multiplex PCR; TCRdb stores just in-frame clones and leaves some out. Seen here are around 200,000 clones, roughly 94% observed once, and the top ten hold less than 1.6%. The sequencing sample was made of blood. The receptors come from a man in his forties or fifties in good health.

The chain recombines TRBV4-3 with TRBJ1-5, with D possibly being TRBD1 (5 bases). The V gene lost 3 bases and the J gene lost 0 bases, with 12 bases spanning the gap. CDR3 length: 16 residues. CDR1 is LGHNA, CDR2 YSLEER, per germline. The CDR3, as DNA: TGCGCCAGCAGCCAGATGTACAGGATTAGCAATCAGCCCCAGCATTTT. It is translated as CASSQMYRISNQPQHF.

The chain carries TRBV18 and TRBJ1-4, with D unresolved. V lost 0 bases, J lost 8 bases, and 7 bases lay in between. The CDR3 consists of 13 residues. The germline gives CDR1 KGHSH, CDR2 LQKENI. CDR3 in DNA: TGTGCCAGCTCACCACCCGCGTCCGAAAAACTGTTTTTT. The encoded protein is CASSPPASEKLFF.

The V and J genes are TRBV9 and TRBJ2-5; no firm D call. The CDR3 spans 15 residues. The V end was cut by 0 bases, the J end by 7 bases, with 16 bases between. From germline, CDR1 is SGDLS and CDR2 YYNGEE. The CDR3 loop reads CASSVDGSRPRTQYF. The DNA of the CDR3 is TGTGCCAGCAGCGTAGATGGATCCCGCCCGCGGACCCAGTACTTC.

The V and J genes are TRBV5-1 and TRBJ1-5; D may be TRBD1 (5 bases). CDR1 SGHRS and CDR2 YFSETQ come from the germline V gene. With 4 bases removed from V and 5 bases from J, the gap between germline ends came to 13 bases. This CDR3 comprises 14 residues. The CDR3 DNA reads TGCGCCAGCAGCCTCCAGGGAGGGGATCAGCCCCAGCATTTT. It yields the protein CASSLQGGDQPQHF. Supplemented by reference TRBV5-1 and TRBJ1-5, the full variable domain reads KAGVTQTPRYLIKTRGQQVTLSCSPISGHRSVSWYQQTPGQGLQFLFEYFSETQRNKGNFPGRFSGRQFSNSRSEMNVSTLELGDSALYLCASSLQGGDQPQHFGDGTRLSIL.

The chain uses TRBV21-1 and TRBJ2-2; TRBD1, as called in the table, went unchecked against the DNA. TRBV21-1 is an annotated pseudogene. This CDR3 is built from 17 residues. CDR3 residues: CASSKAYLTGAPGELFF. In DNA form, the CDR3 reads TGTGCCAGCAGCAAAGCTTATTTGACAGGGGCCCCCGGGGAGCTGTTTTTT.

The J gene is TRBJ1-6, the V gene TRBV2; no definite D call. The CDR3 covers 18 residues. Germline CDR1 SNHLY, CDR2 FYNNEI. V was cut by 1 base and J by 8 bases, with 21 bases left in between. In DNA form, the CDR3 reads TGTGCCAGCAGTGAAGGGCAGGCCCCAAATAGAGTGGATTCACCCCTCCACTTT. Encoded protein: CASSEGQAPNRVDSPLHF.

The genes are TRBV7-9 and TRBJ1-4; D unclear. V lost 3 bases and J 6 bases, leaving 11 bases between the germline ends. This CDR3 is built from 14 residues. Looked up from germline, CDR1 is SEHNR and CDR2 is FQNEAQ (reference sequence). The CDR3 DNA is TGTGCCAGCAGCTTCCAGACCTCAGATGAAAAACTGTTTTTT. It specifies CASSFQTSDEKLFF.

The rearrangement joins TRBV5-4 to TRBJ1-2, with 10 bases fitting TRBD1. V dropped 4 bases and J dropped 8; count of bases not matched to a gene: 5. Germline V gene data show CDR1 as SGHNT and CDR2 as YYREEE (reference sequence). This CDR3 contains 13 residues. The CDR3 sequence is CASSGDRGRGYTF. Written as DNA, the CDR3 is TGTGCCAGCAGCGGCGACAGGGGGCGAGGCTACACCTTC.

V is TRBV11-2 and J is TRBJ1-6; 7 bases line up with TRBD1. J lost 0 bases, V lost 4 bases, and 6 bases had no gene match. This CDR3 is built from 17 residues. Germline assignment: CDR1 SGHAT and CDR2 FQNNGV. CDR3 DNA: TGTGCCAGCAGCTCTGGGACAGCGAGCTCCTATAATTCACCCCTCCACTTT. The encoded protein is CASSSGTASSYNSPLHF. The whole variable domain, remainder taken from reference TRBV11-2 and TRBJ1-6, is EAGVAQSPRYKIIEKRQSVAFWCNPISGHATLYWYQQILGQGPKLLIQFQNNGVVDDSQLPKDRFSAERLKGVDSTLKIQPAKLEDSAVYLCASSSGTASSYNSPLHFGNGTRLTVT.

The chain combines TRBV6-2 or TRBV6-3 with TRBJ2-3; tentative D call: TRBD2 (6 bases). V lost 2 bases and J 0 bases, leaving 15 bases between the germline ends. The germline gives CDR1 MNHEY, CDR2 SVGEGT. The CDR3 has 17 amino acids. CDR3 nucleotide sequence: TGTGCCAGCAGTTACATGGGTAGCGGCGTCAGCACAGATACGCAGTATTTT. This encodes CASSYMGSGVSTDTQYF.

The rearrangement uses TRBV6-5 and TRBJ2-1, with D maybe TRBD1 (6 bases). Trimming left V 6 bases short and J 9 bases short, with 18 bases between. Germline CDR1 MNHEY, CDR2 SVGAGI. The CDR3 has 14 residues. CDR3 residues: CASSRGGPLPEQFF. CDR3 DNA sequence: TGTGCCAGCAGCCGAGGGGGACCTCTACCTGAGCAGTTCTTC.

The chain uses TRBV5-1 and TRBJ2-6; D is possibly TRBD1 (6 bases). The V end lost 4 bases, the J end lost 0 bases, and 11 bases lay between the germline ends. The CDR3 runs to 16 residues. The germline CDR1 and CDR2 sequences are SGHRS and YFSETQ. In DNA form, the CDR3 reads TGCGCCAGCAGCCTCAGGGGCGGCTCTGGGGCCAACGTCCTGACTTTC. This encodes CASSLRGGSGANVLTF.

The CDR3 DNA is TGTGCCAGCTCACCATCCAGGGGCGTGGTTGACTATGGCTACACCTTC. Translated: CASSPSRGVVDYGYTF. V is TRBV18 and J is TRBJ1-2; D might be TRBD1 (6 bases). Germline V lookup: CDR1 KGHSH, CDR2 LQKENI. The CDR3 has 16 amino acids. Trimming cost V 2 bases and J 3 bases, with 16 bases left between them.

This clone was found a few times. The chain joins TRBV7-9 to TRBJ1-2; unclear D gene. The CDR3 consists of 12 residues. Trimming stripped 1 base from V and 6 bases from J, with 6 bases between. Germline CDR1 SEHNR, CDR2 FQNEAQ (reference sequence). The CDR3 nucleotides are TGTGCCAGCAGCTTAGGGCAGAATGGCTACACCTTC. Its translation: CASSLGQNGYTF.

V and J are TRBV24-1 and TRBJ2-5, with 10 nucleotides matching TRBD2. CDR1 is KGHDR and CDR2 is SFDVKD in the germline V gene. Germline trimming cut 9 bases from V and 2 bases from J; bases unmatched to any gene: 2. There are 13 residues in the CDR3. For the CDR3, the DNA is TGTGCCACCGGGACTAGCGTACAAGAGACCCAGTACTTC. As protein: CATGTSVQETQYF.

This rearrangement joins TRBV5-1 to TRBJ2-1; 11 nucleotides align to TRBD1. This CDR3 is 14 amino acids long. CDR1 is SGHRS, CDR2 YFSETQ, per germline. V dropped 4 bases and J dropped 9; count of bases not matched to a gene: 6. The CDR3 DNA sequence: TGCGCCAGCAGCGGGACAGGGGGTTCCGTTGAGCAGTTCTTC. Translation gives CASSGTGGSVEQFF.

The chain joins TRBV2 to TRBJ2-2, with TRBD1 identical over 10 bases. This CDR3 has 18 residues. The germline V gene encodes CDR1 SNHLY and CDR2 FYNNEI. The V and J ends lost 6 bases and 4 bases, in that order; junction bases with no gene match: 14. CDR3 region: CASSRGRGTGALTGELFF. The CDR3 nucleotides read TGTGCCAGCAGCCGGGGGCGGGGGACAGGGGCCCTCACCGGGGAGCTGTTTTTT.

The genes are TRBV6-5 and TRBJ1-2; possibly TRBD1 for D (6 bases). The CDR3 sequence is 13 residues long. The germline V and J ends were trimmed by 4 bases and 10 bases, with 16 bases remaining between them. The germline V gene has CDR1 MNHEY and CDR2 SVGAGI. As DNA, the CDR3 is TGTGCCAGCAGTTCTAACAGGGCCTCCTTCTACACCTTC. It is translated as CASSSNRASFYTF.

The rearrangement joins TRBV5-1 to TRBJ2-1, with D tentatively TRBD2 (5 bases). CDR1 and CDR2 from the germline V gene are SGHRS and YFSETQ. The CDR3 is 12 residues long. The germline V and J ends were trimmed by 1 base and 12 bases, with 11 bases remaining between them. The CDR3 region has the DNA TGCGCCAGCAGCTTGTCGGGCGAGGGGCAGTTCTTC. This sequence encodes CASSLSGEGQFF.

This chain joins TRBV6-5 and TRBJ1-6; maybe TRBD1 (5 bases). Germline V lookup: CDR1 MNHEY, CDR2 SVGAGI. There are 15 residues in the CDR3. V lost 4 bases, J lost 9 bases, and 16 bases lay in between. Here the CDR3 reads CASSSAGILPSPLHF. The CDR3 bases are TGTGCCAGCAGTTCTGCAGGGATTCTTCCTTCACCCCTCCACTTT.

This chain uses TRBV28 with TRBJ1-2; TRBD1 matches at 9 bases. Germline CDR1 is MDHEN and CDR2 is SYDVKM. Losses at the gene ends were 2 bases for V and 12 bases for J; bases not matched to a gene: 4. The CDR3 sequence is 12 residues long. CDR3: CASSLVRQGDTF. For the CDR3, the DNA is TGTGCCAGCAGTTTAGTCCGACAGGGGGACACCTTC.

DNA for the CDR3: TGTGCCAGCAGTTTATCTTTGGGGGCTGGAGAGCAGCCCCAGCATTTT. Amino acids: CASSLSLGAGEQPQHF. The rearrangement joins TRBV28 to TRBJ1-5; tentatively, D is TRBD1 (6 bases). The V and J ends lost 1 base and 7 bases respectively, with 17 bases between them. The CDR3 spans 16 residues. The germline CDR1 and CDR2 sequences are MDHEN and SYDVKM.

The genes are TRBV11-3 and TRBJ1-1, with a possible D match to TRBD1 (5 bases). V lost 5 bases and J 2 bases, leaving 18 bases between the germline ends. Germline CDR1 reads SGHNT; CDR2 reads YENEEA. This CDR3 is built from 16 residues. The CDR3 sequence is CASSPGGPGLNTEAFF. Here the CDR3 DNA reads TGTGCCAGCAGCCCGGGAGGGCCAGGGCTAAACACTGAAGCTTTCTTT.

The chain combines TRBV2 with TRBJ1-1, with TRBD1 identical over 8 bases. Unmatched junction bases numbered 5, after V lost 6 bases and J lost 5 bases. The CDR3 extends over 13 amino acids. In germline, CDR1 is SNHLY, CDR2 FYNNEI. The CDR3 is CASRPDRGTEAFF. CDR3 nucleotides: TGTGCCAGCAGGCCAGACAGGGGAACTGAAGCTTTCTTT. Using reference TRBV2 and TRBJ1-1 for the parts outside the CDR3, the full variable domain is EPEVTQTPSHQVTQMGQEVILRCVPISNHLYFYWYRQILGQKVEFLVSFYNNEISEKSEIFDDQFSVERPDGSNFTLKIRSTKLEDSAMYFCASRPDRGTEAFFGQGTRLTVV.

V gene TRBV6-6 combines with J gene TRBJ1-5; D call uncertain. The length of the CDR3 is 14 residues. From germline, CDR1 is MNHNY and CDR2 SVGAGI (reference sequence). V shed 6 bases and J shed 2 bases, with 11 bases lying between them. The DNA of the CDR3 is TGTGCCAGCAGCCCCGGGGTGGGCAATCAGCCCCAGCATTTT. This translates into CASSPGVGNQPQHF.

J is TRBJ2-5 and V is TRBV2, with D possibly matching TRBD2 (7 bases). CDR3 length: 12 amino acids. The germline gives CDR1 SNHLY, CDR2 FYNNEI. V gave up 11 bases and J gave up 3 bases, with 13 bases separating them. The CDR3 DNA is TGTGCCGGGAGGGGGGACGAAGAGACCCAGTACTTC. Translation gives CAGRGDEETQYF.

The gene calls are TRBV5-1 and TRBJ1-2, with a tentative D call TRBD1 (6 bases). The CDR3 has 14 amino acids. V was cut by 4 bases and J by 3 bases, with 13 bases left in between. Germline V gives CDR1 SGHRS, CDR2 YFSETQ. The CDR3 nucleotides are TGCGCCAGCAGCCTCAGGGGTGAACACTATGGCTACACCTTC. The encoded protein is CASSLRGEHYGYTF.